This T cell receptor (beta chain) was obtained from a study of T cells and Merkel cell carcinoma outcomes. This table comes from immunoSEQ multiplex PCR, and its TCRdb copy is limited to in-frame clones, with some not included. The sample lists some 1,700 clones; around 90% were seen once. Notes on this clone: Its antigen remains unidentified.

Whole-study findings and limits: Repertoire plus T-cell density reportedly predicted Merkel cell carcinoma outcomes.

The TCR was taken from a human donor with Merkel cell carcinoma. The sequenced material came from tumor tissue from Merkel cell carcinoma.

CDR3 residues: CASSITFSLSGFYEQYF. CDR3 DNA sequence: TGTGCCAGTAGTATTACCTTTTCTCTGAGCGGCTTCTACGAGCAGTACTTC. The rearrangement joins TRBV19 to TRBJ2-7, with D tentatively TRBD2 (5 bases). CDR1 and CDR2 (germline): LNHDA, SQIVND (reference sequence). The V end was cut by 3 bases, the J end by 3 bases, with 21 bases between. There are 17 residues in the CDR3.